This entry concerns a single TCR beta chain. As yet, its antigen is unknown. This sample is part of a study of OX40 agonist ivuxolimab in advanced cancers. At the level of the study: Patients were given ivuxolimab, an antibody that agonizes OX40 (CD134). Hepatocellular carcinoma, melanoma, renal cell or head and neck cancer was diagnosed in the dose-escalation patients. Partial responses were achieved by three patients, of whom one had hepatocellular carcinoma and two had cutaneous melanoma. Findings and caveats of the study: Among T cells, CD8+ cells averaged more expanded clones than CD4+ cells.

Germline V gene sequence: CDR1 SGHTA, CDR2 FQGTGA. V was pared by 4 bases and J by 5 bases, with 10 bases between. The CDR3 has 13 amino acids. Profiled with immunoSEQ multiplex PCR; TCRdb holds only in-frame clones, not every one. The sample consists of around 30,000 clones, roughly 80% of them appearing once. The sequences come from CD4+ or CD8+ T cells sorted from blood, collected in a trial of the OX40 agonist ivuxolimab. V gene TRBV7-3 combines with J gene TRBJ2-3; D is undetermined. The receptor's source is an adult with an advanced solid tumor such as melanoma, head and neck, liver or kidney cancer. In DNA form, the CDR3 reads TGTGCCAGCAGCTCCTCCCCCGGAGATACGCAGTATTTT. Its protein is CASSSSPGDTQYF.